Listed here are 23 T cell receptor beta chains from one sample, sequenced in a study of blood T cell repertoires in COVID-19 (dated by TCRdb to the early 2020s). The library came from the immunoSEQ multiplex PCR assay. TCRdb retrieved this table from immuneACCESS and kept in-frame rearrangements only. Not all clones are present; in checked studies, unresolved V genes account for under half, and no reason is known for the remainder. This sample lists about 200,000 clones; about 84% were detected once. The ten largest account for around 7% of the sample. Sequenced material: PBMCs or T cells enriched from blood (not recorded which). The origin of the receptors is a woman aged 40 to 50 with acute COVID-19.

The chain couples TRBV7-3 to TRBJ2-1; 8 bases line up with TRBD2. Germline V lookup: CDR1 SGHTA, CDR2 FQGTGA. The V and J ends lost 2 bases and 2 bases, in that order; junction bases with no gene match: 5. This CDR3 comprises 16 residues. Here the CDR3 DNA reads TGTGCCAGCAGCTTATTGGCGGGAGGAACCTACAATGAGCAGTTCTTC. Translating gives CASSLLAGGTYNEQFF.

This chain links TRBV6-6 with TRBJ1-1; 8 positions match TRBD1. The germline gives CDR1 MNHNY, CDR2 SVGAGI (reference sequence). Unmatched junction bases numbered 9, after V lost 0 bases and J lost 6 bases. This CDR3 region has 16 residues. CDR3 sequence: CASSYSRTGNFAEAFF. CDR3 nucleotide sequence: TGTGCCAGCAGTTACTCTCGGACAGGGAACTTTGCTGAAGCTTTCTTT.

The chain employs TRBV4-3 and TRBJ2-1, with TRBD2 identical over 11 bases. V shed 0 bases and J 0 bases; nucleotides not matched to a gene: 1. The CDR3 sequence is 17 residues long. Germline assignment: CDR1 LGHNA and CDR2 YSLEER. CDR3: CASSQDTSGSSYNEQFF. As DNA, the CDR3 is TGCGCCAGCAGCCAAGATACTAGCGGGAGCTCCTACAATGAGCAGTTCTTC.

The chain couples TRBV6-1 to TRBJ2-3; TRBD2 aligns across 15 bases. This CDR3 region has 20 residues. Germline CDR1 and CDR2: MNHNS and SASEGT. Unmatched junction bases numbered 15, after V lost 4 bases and J lost 4 bases. The CDR3: CASSARTSGGAFKSADTQYF. Written as DNA, the CDR3 is TGTGCCAGCAGTGCCCGGACTAGCGGGGGGGCCTTTAAGAGTGCAGATACGCAGTATTTT.

The chain is built from TRBV7-9 and TRBJ2-1; 14 nucleotides align to TRBD2. CDR3 length: 16 residues. The germline V gene encodes CDR1 SEHNR and CDR2 FQNEAQ (reference sequence). V was pared by 5 bases and J by 9 bases, with 9 bases of the junction left unmatched. DNA for the CDR3: TGTGCCAGCAGCAGGGGACTAGCGGGAGCCCTGGGTGAGCAGTTCTTC. This sequence encodes CASSRGLAGALGEQFF.

The CDR3 DNA follows: TGCGCCAGCAGCCAGACAGGGTCGACTGAAGCTTTCTTT. It translates to CASSQTGSTEAFF. The chain is built from TRBV10-1 and TRBJ1-1; 7 bases line up with TRBD1. Germline V gene sequence: CDR1 WNHNN, CDR2 SYGVQD (reference sequence). V gave up 6 bases and J gave up 5 bases; unmatched junction bases: 6. This CDR3 is 13 amino acids long.

This clone occurred a few times. This sequence joins TRBV19 and TRBJ2-2; 7 nucleotides line up with TRBD1. The germline CDR1 and CDR2 sequences are LNHDA and SQIVND (reference sequence). Losses at the gene ends were 6 bases for V and 4 bases for J; bases not matched to a gene: 8. The CDR3 has 15 residues. This chain's CDR3 is CASRTSTGSTGELFF. The CDR3 DNA reads as TGTGCCAGTAGAACCTCGACAGGGTCCACCGGGGAGCTGTTTTTT.

This chain uses TRBV18 with TRBJ2-7; TRBD1 aligns across 8 bases. Germline V gene sequence: CDR1 KGHSH, CDR2 LQKENI. This CDR3 has 15 residues. V shed 3 bases and J 2 bases; nucleotides not matched to a gene: 6. This CDR3 is CASSPIQGVAYEQYF. CDR3 coding DNA: TGTGCCAGCTCACCTATACAGGGGGTAGCCTACGAGCAGTACTTC.

The chain carries TRBV28 and TRBJ1-5; possible D gene TRBD1, 6 bases. Germline CDR1 MDHEN, CDR2 SYDVKM. The ends were cut back, 5 bases at V and 7 bases at J, with 21 bases in the middle. CDR3 size: 16 residues. Here the CDR3 reads CASSPEVRGREQPQHF. The CDR3 nucleotides are TGTGCCAGCAGTCCCGAGGTGAGGGGGAGAGAACAGCCCCAGCATTTT. Full variable domain (rest looked up from reference TRBV28 and TRBJ1-5): DVKVTQSSRYLVKRTGEKVFLECVQDMDHENMFWYRQDPGLGLRLIYFSYDVKMKEKGDIPEGYSVSREKKERFSLILESASTNQTSMYLCASSPEVRGREQPQHFGDGTRLSIL.

The J gene is TRBJ1-2, the V gene TRBV19; tentative D call: TRBD1 (6 bases). The V gene lost 7 bases and the J gene lost 3 bases, with 15 bases spanning the gap. Germline CDR1 LNHDA, CDR2 SQIVND (reference sequence). The CDR3 has 14 residues. CDR3 sequence reads: CASNSRDTDYGYTF. For the CDR3, the DNA is TGTGCCAGTAATTCCCGGGACACAGACTATGGCTACACCTTC.

The chain is built from TRBV3-1 (or the pseudogene TRBV3-2) and TRBJ1-1; TRBD1 might be the D (6 bases). The V end was cut by 6 bases, the J end by 5 bases, with 19 bases between. This CDR3 has 15 residues. Germline lookup yields CDR1 LGHDT and CDR2 YNNKEL (reference sequence). The CDR3 reads CASRNDPQGTTEAFF. Here the CDR3 DNA reads TGTGCCAGCAGGAACGACCCACAGGGTACGACTGAAGCTTTCTTT.

The chain carries TRBV14 and TRBJ2-1; 10 nucleotides agree with TRBD1. V shed 4 bases and J 7 bases; nucleotides not matched to a gene: 7. The CDR3 is 15 amino acids. Germline V gene lookup returns CDR1 SGHDN and CDR2 FVKESK. For the CDR3, the DNA is TGTGCCAGCAGCCGCAGGGACAGGGGTATGAATGAGCAGTTCTTC. Translated: CASSRRDRGMNEQFF.

The CDR3 sequence: CSVEDRLKLFF. Here the CDR3 DNA reads TGCAGCGTGGAGGACAGGCTAAAACTGTTTTTT. The gene calls are TRBV29-1 and TRBJ1-4, with TRBD1 identical over 7 bases. Germline CDR1 and CDR2: SQVTM and ANQGSEA. The V segment lost 6 bases and the J segment 10 bases; nucleotides outside the gene matches: 5. The CDR3 runs 11 residues.

V is TRBV4-2 and J is TRBJ2-2; 7 bases are shared with TRBD1. V shed 1 base and J 4 bases; nucleotides not matched to a gene: 18. In germline, CDR1 is LGHNA, CDR2 YNFKEQ. This CDR3 comprises 20 residues. The CDR3 bases are TGTGCCAGCAGCCAAGCAGTAGGAGGCAGGGGGAGAGGTAGCACCGGGGAGCTGTTTTTT. Protein product: CASSQAVGGRGRGSTGELFF.

The chain has TRBV19 and TRBJ1-2, with D perhaps matching TRBD1 (6 bases). The germline gives CDR1 LNHDA, CDR2 SQIVND (reference sequence). The V end was cut by 5 bases, the J end by 12 bases, with 16 bases between. This CDR3 is built from 12 residues. The CDR3 DNA sequence: TGTGCCAGTAGTGGCTCTTCAGGGGACCACACCTTC. Protein sequence: CASSGSSGDHTF.

The chain joins TRBV7-2 to TRBJ1-1; 8 nucleotides line up with TRBD1. V lost 8 bases and J lost 2; bases outside the gene matches: 7. The germline gives CDR1 SGHTA, CDR2 FQGNSA. The CDR3 is 14 amino acids. CDR3 nucleotides: TGTGCCAGCGGTACCAGGGGGCGAAACACTGAAGCTTTCTTT. Its translation is CASGTRGRNTEAFF. Complete variable domain (other parts from reference TRBV7-2 and TRBJ1-1): GAGVSQSPSNKVTEKGKDVELRCDPISGHTALYWYRQSLGQGLEFLIYFQGNSAPDKSGLPSDRFSAERTGGSVSTLTIQRTQQEDSAVYLCASGTRGRNTEAFFGQGTRLTVV.

This rearrangement joins TRBV5-6 to TRBJ1-2, with 7 bases lining up with TRBD1. Germline V lookup: CDR1 SGHDT, CDR2 YYEEEE. The CDR3 sequence is 13 residues long. Trimming cost V 4 bases and J 8 bases; bases outside gene matches: 8. This chain's CDR3 is CASSTPPGQGYTF. CDR3 nucleotide sequence: TGTGCCAGCAGCACACCCCCGGGACAGGGCTACACCTTC.

V gene TRBV30 combines with J gene TRBJ1-3; TRBD1 is a possible D gene (6 bases). The CDR3 length is 14 residues. CDR1 and CDR2 from the germline V gene are GTSNPN and SVGIG (reference sequence). The V end was cut by 3 bases, the J end by 0 bases, with 9 bases between. CDR3 residues: CAWSTGNSGNTIYF. CDR3 bases: TGTGCCTGGAGCACAGGGAACTCTGGAAACACCATATATTTT. The whole variable domain, filled in from reference TRBV30 and TRBJ1-3, reads SQTIHQWPATLVQPVGSPLSLECTVEGTSNPNLYWYRQAAGRGLQLLFYSVGIGQISSEVPQNLSASRPQDRQFILSSKKLLLSDSGFYLCAWSTGNSGNTIYFGEGSWLTVV.

The J gene is TRBJ1-2, the V gene TRBV30; maybe TRBD1 (5 bases). Germline V gene data show CDR1 as GTSNPN and CDR2 as SVGIG (reference sequence). With 5 bases removed from V and 5 bases from J, the gap between germline ends came to 15 bases. The CDR3 covers 13 residues. CDR3: CAWGEGPGYGYTF. CDR3 DNA: TGTGCCTGGGGGGAGGGGCCGGGATATGGCTACACCTTC.

In this sample, this clone turned up many times. V usage is TRBV6-2 or TRBV6-3 and J usage is TRBJ1-2; TRBD1 aligns across 9 bases. Trimming cost V 6 bases and J 3 bases; bases outside gene matches: 5. Germline assignment: CDR1 MNHEY and CDR2 SVGEGT. The CDR3 totals 14 residues. The CDR3, as DNA: TGTGCCAGCAGCCGGGACAGGGACTACTATGGCTACACCTTC. Residues: CASSRDRDYYGYTF.

This clone has ten or more counts. The chain links TRBV12-3 or TRBV12-4 to TRBJ2-7; a possible D gene is TRBD1 (7 bases). The CDR3 sequence is 13 residues long. V shed 6 bases and J shed 3 bases, with 12 bases lying between them. This CDR3 is CASRGGQSYEQYF. CDR3 in DNA: TGTGCCAGCAGGGGGGGACAGAGCTACGAGCAGTACTTC.

This chain links TRBV18 with TRBJ2-3; 8 bases align to TRBD2. V was clipped by 6 bases and J by 2 bases; unmatched bases: 10. CDR1 KGHSH and CDR2 LQKENI come from the germline V gene. The CDR3 is 16 residues long. The CDR3 DNA follows: TGTGCCAGCTCCCTCGGGGGGGACTCGCTCACAGATACGCAGTATTTT. Protein sequence: CASSLGGDSLTDTQYF.

This clone is labeled hyperexpanded. This chain connects TRBV27 to TRBJ2-1; TRBD2 matches at 9 bases. The CDR3 consists of 15 residues. Germline V lookup: CDR1 MNHEY, CDR2 SMNVEV (reference sequence). The V segment lost 5 bases and the J segment 9 bases; nucleotides outside the gene matches: 11. The CDR3 coding sequence is TGTGCCAGCAGTCCCCTAGCGGGAAAGGTCCTTGAGCAGTTCTTC. Its protein is CASSPLAGKVLEQFF.